This T cell receptor beta chain is drawn from a study of shared clonotypes between healthy human individuals. Trimming removed 5 bases at V and 3 bases at J, with 19 bases between. CDR3 length equals 16 residues. Germline CDR1 SGHAT, CDR2 FQNNGV. Of note for this clone: Its target is not known.

Investigators spread the genomic DNA of each subset evenly over several immunoSEQ plates. In the original analysis: Sequence data from immunoSEQ were junction-only and lacked quality scores; consequently, filtering differed. Using immunoSEQ multiplex PCR, the repertoire was profiled, and TCRdb retains in-frame clones only, with some absent. V and J calls and clone size are as listed in that table; D and trimming were resolved from the DNA. The table lists 850,000 to 1,100,000 clones, approximately 80% of them singletons, with roughly 0.83% in the top ten. Study outcomes and limitations: The represented genetic and exposure-history diversity was limited by the small number of donors.

The TCR sequence derives from a man aged 18 to 29 in good health. Some clones in this sample may be carry-over from other donors' samples. V is TRBV11-2 and J is TRBJ1-2; D is possibly TRBD1 (6 bases). The sequencing input was memory CD4+ T cells from PBMCs. Noted subset: CD45RA-negative fraction. DNA for the CDR3: TGTGCCAGCAGCGACCTGACTGGAGGGGGGTACTATGGCTACACCTTC. This encodes CASSDLTGGGYYGYTF.